The source of this TCR beta chain is a study of blood T cell repertoires in COVID-19 (dated by TCRdb to between 2020 and 2021). Study-wide context: Samples covering the acute and convalescent phases of COVID-19 were provided by collaborators in the United States, Italy and Spain. The prospective study material was composed of cDNA or gDNA derived from T cells, B-cell-depleted T cells, or PBMCs. Deeply sampled blood TCRbeta repertoires from subjects exposed to, actively infected with, or recovered from COVID-19 were included in the dataset. A freely available public database, intended as a resource for researchers studying the immune response to SARS-CoV-2, is where the repertoires were released. Samples came from the ongoing ImmuneRACE study (first 160 participants) plus 1,254 subjects from 6 global collaborators. Nearly every sample came with metadata listing a de-identified subject ID, COVID-19 status, age in years and sex. Where available, HLA class I and class II types were taken from metadata supplied by the sample provider and were not determined by assay-based typing. Broad study findings and their caveats: How much clinical and demographic metadata was included differed by source and by participant, and the metadata was provided uncurated.

Collaborating institutions collected whole blood in K2EDTA tubes following their own protocols. For TCRbeta analysis, collaborator samples were shipped as frozen whole blood, as isolated PBMCs, or as DNA extracted from either sample type. The sample holds one count of this clone. No cognate antigen has been identified for it. The sample holds no much larger clone one base away, and base qualities are not on file. The immunoSEQ Assay, a bias-controlled multiplex PCR, was used to amplify TCRbeta CDR3 regions from genomic DNA. As for the original processing: The number of nucleated cells in each sample was estimated from the amplification of reference gene primers within the assay. To quantify the absolute abundance of each unique TCRbeta CDR3 rearrangement, sequence reads were collapsed and filtered. For each sample, productive Simpson clonality was calculated as the square root of Simpson's diversity index over productive rearrangements. Sourced from immuneACCESS, this table was stored by TCRdb with only in-frame sequences that have V and J called. A share of the clones is absent; for the studies checked, an unresolved V gene accounts for under half, and the remainder has no known explanation. Clone size and V and J calls were adopted from that table, with D and trimming inferred from the DNA. This sample holds 250,000 to 350,000 clones; around 89% were observed only once. The biggest ten clones account for roughly an eighth of the sample.

CDR1 and CDR2 are drawn from the germline V gene: SGDLS, YYNGEE. A distance of 8 bases separates the germline ends of V and J, which lose 0 bases and 2 bases respectively. The CDR3 goes from the cysteine to the phenylalanine over 14 residues. Of all the DNA, just the CDR3 is kept, 42 bases in frame from base 1. Specimen: peripheral blood. This clonotype originated in a woman aged 55 to 70 with acute or convalescent COVID-19. The rearranged chain carries TRBV9 and TRBJ2-5; D gene: possibly TRBD2, on 6 matching bases. The CDR3 protein: CASSVGSGQETQYF. The nucleotide sequence reads as follows: TGTGCCAGCAGCGTAGGTAGCGGACAAGAGACCCAGTACTTC.